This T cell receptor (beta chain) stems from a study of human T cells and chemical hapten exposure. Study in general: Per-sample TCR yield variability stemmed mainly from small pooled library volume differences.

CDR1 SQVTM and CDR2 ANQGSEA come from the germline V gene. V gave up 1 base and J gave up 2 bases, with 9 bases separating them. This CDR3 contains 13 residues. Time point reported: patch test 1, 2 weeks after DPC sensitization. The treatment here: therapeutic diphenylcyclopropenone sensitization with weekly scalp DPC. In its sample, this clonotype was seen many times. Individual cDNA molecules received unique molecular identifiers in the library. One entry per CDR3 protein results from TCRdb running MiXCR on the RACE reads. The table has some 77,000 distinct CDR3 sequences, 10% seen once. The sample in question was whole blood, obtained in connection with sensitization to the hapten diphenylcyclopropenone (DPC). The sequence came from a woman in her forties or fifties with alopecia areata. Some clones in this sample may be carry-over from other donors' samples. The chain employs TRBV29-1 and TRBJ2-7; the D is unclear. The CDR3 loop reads CSVEAPGAYEQYF. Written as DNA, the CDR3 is TGCAGCGTTGAAGCCCCTGGGGCCTACGAGCAGTACTTC.